Only one count was recorded for the clone carrying this T cell receptor beta chain. Its target is unknown. This record comes from a study of shared clonotypes between healthy human individuals. Study-wide findings and caveats: When naive CD4 clonotypes were compared across a few donors, around 4.6% were shared. Generally, naive subsets came out with larger estimated richness than memory subsets.

V shed 5 bases, J shed 12 bases, and the junction held 17 bases outside the gene matches. The germline V gene has CDR1 MDHEN and CDR2 SYDVKM. The CDR3 extends over 15 amino acids. TCRdb keeps only in-frame clones here, not all; method: immunoSEQ multiplex PCR. The top ten clones hold roughly 0.55% of a sample with 1 million to 1.3 million clones, approximately 78% of them seen once. This TCR derives from a man aged 18 to 29 in good health. Some clones in this sample may be carry-over from other donors' samples. The chain has TRBV28 and TRBJ2-7, with 9 bases identical to TRBD1. Input material: memory CD4+ T cells from PBMCs. Subset denoted: CD45RA-negative fraction. Here the CDR3 DNA reads TGTGCCAGCAGTCTCCCCGGGACAGGGTCTTCAGGGTGGTACTTC. Translation gives CASSLPGTGSSGWYF.